Following are 32 T cell receptor beta chains from one sample sequenced in a study of radiotherapy plus CTLA-4 blockade in lung cancer. Profiled with immunoSEQ multiplex PCR; TCRdb holds only in-frame clones, not every one. The top ten clones hold about 17% of a sample with around 70,000 clones, around 76% of them seen once. This sample comprised peripheral blood, obtained from a patient treated with radiotherapy plus ipilimumab. The origin of the receptors is a human donor with non-small cell lung cancer whose response to radiotherapy plus ipilimumab could not be evaluated. Some clones in this sample may be carry-over from other donors' samples.

The V and J genes are TRBV28 and TRBJ1-2, with D perhaps matching TRBD1 (5 bases). Per germline, CDR1 MDHEN and CDR2 SYDVKM. The CDR3 spans 14 residues. V lost 4 bases and J lost 4, with 13 bases in between. The DNA of the CDR3 is TGTGCCAGCAGTTCTCGACAGTTAGCCTATGGCTACACCTTC. Translation gives CASSSRQLAYGYTF.

This clone was seen once. J is TRBJ2-7 and V is TRBV4-2; possibly TRBD2 for D (5 bases). The CDR3 is 15 residues long. Germline CDR1 and CDR2: LGHNA and YNFKEQ. Trimming stripped 0 bases from V and 3 bases from J, with 12 bases between. The CDR3 here is CASSQDSGTLYEQYF. The CDR3 bases are TGTGCCAGCAGCCAAGATTCGGGAACACTCTACGAGCAGTACTTC.

The chain has TRBV29-1 and TRBJ2-7; D is ambiguous. Germline values: CDR1 SQVTM, CDR2 ANQGSEA. The CDR3 is 13 residues long. The V and J ends lost 1 base and 0 bases respectively, with 7 bases between them. CDR3 loop: CSVEAEHSYEQYF. The CDR3 region has the DNA TGCAGCGTTGAAGCTGAACACTCCTACGAGCAGTACTTC.

The CDR3 is CSAGEGTFYGYTF. The CDR3 DNA is TGCAGCGCCGGGGAGGGGACCTTCTATGGCTACACCTTC. The chain is built from TRBV29-1 and TRBJ1-2; D possibly corresponds to TRBD1 (5 bases). The germline V and J ends were trimmed by 7 bases and 4 bases, with 16 bases remaining between them. CDR1 SQVTM and CDR2 ANQGSEA come from the germline V gene. The CDR3 consists of 13 residues.

This clone has just one count. J is TRBJ1-2 and V is TRBV6-6; the match to TRBD1 covers 7 bases. CDR1 is MNHNY, CDR2 SVGAGI, per germline (reference sequence). V shed 4 bases, J shed 4 bases, and the junction held 3 bases outside the gene matches. The CDR3 is 13 amino acids. The CDR3 region is CASSWDSTYGYTF. CDR3 in DNA: TGTGCCAGCAGTTGGGACAGTACCTATGGCTACACCTTC.

The V call is TRBV5-4, the J call TRBJ2-1; unclear D gene. Deletions cut 2 bases from V and 7 bases from J, with 10 bases between. CDR1 and CDR2 (germline): SGHNT, YYREEE (reference sequence). CDR3 size: 13 residues. The CDR3 bases are TGTGCCAGCAGCTTACCGGTCCGTAATGAGCAGTTCTTC. Its translation is CASSLPVRNEQFF.

This chain links TRBV7-9 with TRBJ2-2; 7 bases agree with TRBD2. The CDR3 has 16 residues. The trim removed 0 bases at V and 0 bases at J, leaving 1 base unmatched. Germline V gives CDR1 SEHNR, CDR2 FQNEAQ (reference sequence). Here the CDR3 reads CASSLALAANTGELFF. In nucleotides, the CDR3 is TGTGCCAGCAGCTTAGCTCTAGCGGCGAACACCGGGGAGCTGTTTTTT.

V gene TRBV28 combines with J gene TRBJ1-2; D gene unclear. The CDR3 covers 13 residues. V dropped 3 bases and J dropped 0 bases, with 5 bases sitting between them. Germline V CDR1 and CDR2: MDHEN, SYDVKM. CDR3 sequence (DNA): TGTGCCAGCAGTTTCAGGACTAACTATGGCTACACCTTC. As protein: CASSFRTNYGYTF.

The rearrangement links TRBV19 to TRBJ2-7; 7 nucleotides match TRBD2. V was pared by 10 bases and J by 7 bases, with 13 bases of the junction left unmatched. Germline V gene sequence: CDR1 LNHDA, CDR2 SQIVND (reference sequence). This CDR3 region has 13 residues. CDR3 loop: CATLRGGSGEQYF. The CDR3 region has the DNA TGTGCCACCCTCCGCGGGGGATCGGGAGAGCAGTACTTC.

This chain connects TRBV4-1 to TRBJ1-3; TRBD1 is a possible D gene (6 bases). V lost 0 bases to trimming and J lost 0 bases, with 9 bases between them. CDR1 is MGHRA and CDR2 is YSYEKL in the germline V gene. The CDR3 has 16 residues. The CDR3 spells CASSQDGGPSGNTIYF. In nucleotides, the CDR3 is TGCGCCAGCAGCCAAGATGGGGGCCCCTCTGGAAACACCATATATTTT.

The chain joins TRBV6-5 to TRBJ1-1; D unresolved. CDR3 length: 13 residues. V was trimmed by 6 bases and J by 1 base, leaving 9 bases between them. Looked up from germline, CDR1 is MNHEY and CDR2 is SVGAGI. In nucleotides, the CDR3 is TGTGCCAGCAGCTCCATGAGGAACACTGAAGCTTTCTTT. Protein product: CASSSMRNTEAFF.

This clone was observed once. The V gene is TRBV7-2, the J gene TRBJ2-3; TRBD1 aligns across 8 bases. This CDR3 spans 17 amino acids. Trimming at V came to 6 bases and at J to 1 base, leaving 12 bases not matched to a gene. CDR1 is SGHTA and CDR2 is FQGNSA in the germline V gene. The chain's CDR3 is CASRPGRLTGGTDTQYF. CDR3 nucleotide sequence: TGTGCCAGCAGACCCGGGAGACTGACAGGGGGCACAGATACGCAGTATTTT.

The chain has TRBV6-1 and TRBJ2-2; perhaps TRBD2 as D (5 bases). CDR1 is MNHNS, CDR2 SASEGT, per germline. This CDR3 contains 15 residues. Trimming pared 8 bases from V and 5 bases from J, leaving 18 bases between. CDR3 in amino acids: CASSVVRAETGELFF. CDR3 bases: TGTGCCAGCTCAGTCGTGCGGGCAGAAACCGGGGAGCTGTTTTTT.

V is TRBV7-9 and J is TRBJ2-5, with 11 bases aligning to TRBD2. The length of the CDR3 is 15 residues. Germline V gene lookup returns CDR1 SEHNR and CDR2 FQNEAQ (reference sequence). Trimming took 3 bases from V and 4 from J; bases not matched to a gene: 4. For the CDR3, the DNA is TGTGCCAGCAGCTTCTCGACTAGCGGGGTAGAGACCCAGTACTTC. It codes for CASSFSTSGVETQYF.

This chain joins TRBV29-1 and TRBJ2-3, with 8 bases matching TRBD1. V trimming: 2 bases; J trimming: 3 bases; junction bases outside the gene matches: 1. The CDR3 is made up of 13 amino acids. Germline CDR1 and CDR2: SQVTM and ANQGSEA. The CDR3 loop reads CSVENRGTDTQYF. The DNA of the CDR3 is TGCAGCGTTGAAAACAGGGGGACAGATACGCAGTATTTT.

V and J are TRBV7-2 and TRBJ1-3; weak D call: TRBD1 (5 bases). The V end lost 5 bases, the J end lost 4 bases, and 12 bases lay between the germline ends. The CDR3 has 14 residues. Per germline, CDR1 SGHTA and CDR2 FQGNSA. CDR3 residues: CASSAGVGGNTIYF. The CDR3 coding sequence is TGTGCCAGCAGCGCGGGGGTAGGCGGAAACACCATATATTTT.

The rearrangement uses TRBV7-2 and TRBJ2-7; 11 bases map to TRBD2. The CDR3 loop spans 16 amino acids. Per germline, CDR1 SGHTA and CDR2 FQGNSA. V shed 5 bases, J shed 7 bases, and the junction held 13 bases outside the gene matches. The CDR3 here is CASSELAGVGLGEQYF. The DNA of the CDR3 is TGTGCCAGCAGCGAACTAGCGGGGGTGGGGCTGGGGGAGCAGTACTTC. Variable domain in full (rest from reference TRBV7-2 and TRBJ2-7): GAGVSQSPSNKVTEKGKDVELRCDPISGHTALYWYRQSLGQGLEFLIYFQGNSAPDKSGLPSDRFSAERTGGSVSTLTIQRTQQEDSAVYLCASSELAGVGLGEQYFGPGTRLTVT.

This clone was seen only once. The rearrangement uses TRBV18 and TRBJ1-4, with 7 bases matching TRBD1. V dropped 3 bases and J dropped 3; count of bases not matched to a gene: 7. CDR1 is KGHSH, CDR2 LQKENI, per germline. CDR3 length equals 16 residues. The CDR3 is CASSPNTGAPNEKLFF. The DNA for the CDR3 is TGTGCCAGCTCACCCAATACAGGGGCCCCTAATGAAAAACTGTTTTTT. The variable domain in full, with the rest retrieved from reference TRBV18 and TRBJ1-4, is NAGVMQNPRHLVRRRGQEARLRCSPMKGHSHVYWYRQLPEEGLKFMVYLQKENIIDESGMPKERFSAEFPKEGPSILRIQQVVRGDSAAYFCASSPNTGAPNEKLFFGSGTQLSVL.

The rearrangement uses TRBV28 and TRBJ2-7; 11 bases agree with TRBD2. The V segment lost 6 bases and the J segment 2 bases; nucleotides outside the gene matches: 3. There are 14 residues in the CDR3. The germline CDR1 and CDR2 sequences are MDHEN and SYDVKM. The CDR3 protein is CASSLAGGPYEQYF. The CDR3 DNA reads as TGTGCCAGCAGCCTAGCGGGGGGCCCCTACGAGCAGTACTTC.

This CDR3 reads CASSEAEANEQFF. The CDR3 DNA reads as TGTGCCAGCAGTGAAGCGGAGGCCAATGAGCAGTTCTTC. The V call is TRBV2, the J call TRBJ2-1, with D maybe TRBD2 (5 bases). The length of the CDR3 is 13 residues. Germline loops: CDR1 SNHLY, CDR2 FYNNEI. Trimming took 0 bases from V and 6 from J, leaving 6 bases between them.

This clone was detected only a few times. Other DNA sequences of this sample code for an identical CDR3. V gene TRBV5-1 combines with J gene TRBJ2-3, with D maybe TRBD2 (6 bases). This CDR3 is built from 14 residues. Trimming took 0 bases from V and 1 from J, leaving 6 bases between them. CDR1 SGHRS and CDR2 YFSETQ come from the germline V gene. CDR3 sequence (DNA): TGCGCCAGCAGCTTGGCGGGGGGCACAGATACGCAGTATTTT. Translating gives CASSLAGGTDTQYF. Supplemented by reference TRBV5-1 and TRBJ2-3, the full variable domain reads KAGVTQTPRYLIKTRGQQVTLSCSPISGHRSVSWYQQTPGQGLQFLFEYFSETQRNKGNFPGRFSGRQFSNSRSEMNVSTLELGDSALYLCASSLAGGTDTQYFGPGTRLTVL.

The rearrangement links TRBV6-1 to TRBJ2-7; 11 bases are shared with TRBD1. The germline gives CDR1 MNHNS, CDR2 SASEGT. The CDR3 runs 15 residues. The V segment lost 4 bases and the J segment 3 bases; nucleotides outside the gene matches: 5. CDR3 amino acids: CASSGGTGGDYEQYF. The DNA for the CDR3 is TGTGCCAGCAGTGGCGGGACAGGGGGGGACTACGAGCAGTACTTC.

Many counts were recorded for this clone. The CDR3 here is CASGFGTGGSNEQFF. In nucleotides, the CDR3 is TGTGCTAGTGGTTTCGGGACAGGGGGCTCCAATGAGCAGTTCTTC. This chain links TRBV12-5 with TRBJ2-1; 12 positions agree with TRBD1. J gave up 6 bases and V 3 bases, and 3 bases lay outside the gene matches. CDR1 and CDR2 from the germline V gene are LGHNT and FRNRAP. The CDR3 extends over 15 amino acids.

The chain couples TRBV2 to TRBJ2-5, with 8 bases lining up with TRBD1. CDR1 and CDR2 from the germline V gene are SNHLY and FYNNEI. The CDR3 is made up of 15 amino acids. V lost 8 bases and J lost 5; bases outside the gene matches: 13. The DNA for the CDR3 is TGTGCCAGCGGATACAAGGACAGGGCTCGGGAGACCCAGTACTTC. Translating it yields CASGYKDRARETQYF.

This clone has just one count. This sequence joins TRBV6-5 and TRBJ2-1, with D possibly being TRBD1 (6 bases). CDR1 MNHEY and CDR2 SVGAGI come from the germline V gene. Trimming removed 4 bases from V and 0 bases from J, with 10 bases in between. This CDR3 is built from 15 residues. This chain's CDR3 is CASSFTGSSYNEQFF. CDR3 in DNA: TGTGCCAGCAGTTTTACAGGGAGCTCCTACAATGAGCAGTTCTTC.

CDR3 DNA: TGTGCCAGCAGAGAAACTAGCGGGGGGGGAGAGACCCAGTACTTC. This sequence encodes CASRETSGGGETQYF. The chain recombines TRBV7-2 with TRBJ2-5; 13 nucleotides line up with TRBD2. Trimming took 6 bases from V and 4 from J; bases not matched to a gene: 5. This CDR3 spans 15 amino acids. Germline assignment: CDR1 SGHTA and CDR2 FQGNSA.

The chain couples TRBV6-1 to TRBJ1-1; TRBD1 is a possible D gene (5 bases). CDR1 is MNHNS and CDR2 is SASEGT in the germline V gene. The CDR3 has 15 amino acids. V was trimmed by 6 bases and J by 2 bases, leaving 16 bases between them. CDR3 coding DNA: TGTGCCAGCAGACGGGGGAGGGAGCGAAACACTGAAGCTTTCTTT. This translates into CASRRGRERNTEAFF.

The chain recombines TRBV10-3 with TRBJ2-2; D perhaps matches TRBD1 (5 bases). This CDR3 has 14 residues. V was shortened by 3 bases and J by 5 bases, with 10 bases between the two germline ends. The germline gives CDR1 ENHRY, CDR2 SYGVKD. The DNA for the CDR3 is TGTGCCATCAGTGACTCGGCAGGGACCGGGGAGCTGTTTTTT. Protein: CAISDSAGTGELFF.

This clone showed up just once. A junction end diverges from the germline sequence, so it may reflect a read error. The V call is TRBV7-7, the J call TRBJ2-5; 10 bases are a match to TRBD1. The J call is in doubt because the DNA end fits TRBJ2-7 better. Germline assignment: CDR1 SSHAT and CDR2 FNYEAQ (reference sequence). The CDR3 covers 15 residues. The CDR3 bases are TGTGCTAGCAGCTTAGTAGGGACAGGGGTCTACGAGCAGTACTTC. As protein: CASSLVGTGVYEQYF.

V usage is TRBV7-2 and J usage is TRBJ2-7; TRBD1 aligns across 7 bases. CDR3 length: 17 amino acids. J lost 0 bases, V lost 5 bases, and 13 bases had no gene match. Germline V gene sequence: CDR1 SGHTA, CDR2 FQGNSA. Here the CDR3 DNA reads TGTGCCAGCAGCCGAGTCCTGAGAGACAGGGTCTCCTACGAGCAGTACTTC. It encodes CASSRVLRDRVSYEQYF.

The J gene is TRBJ2-1, the V gene TRBV19, with D tentatively TRBD2 (5 bases). Trimming removed 4 bases from V and 6 bases from J, with 13 bases in between. The germline CDR1 and CDR2 sequences are LNHDA and SQIVND (reference sequence). This CDR3 is built from 14 residues. This CDR3 reads CASSRPREGNEQFF. For the CDR3, the DNA is TGTGCCAGTAGTAGGCCCCGCGAGGGCAATGAGCAGTTCTTC.

The chain recombines TRBV4-1 with TRBJ1-4; D is unclear. Looked up from germline, CDR1 is MGHRA and CDR2 is YSYEKL. The CDR3 totals 15 residues. V lost 3 bases, J lost 4 bases, and 12 bases lay in between. Here the CDR3 DNA reads TGCGCCAGCAGCCATCGGGAAGGCGGTAATGAAAAACTGTTTTTT. Translation: CASSHREGGNEKLFF.